The clone carrying this T cell receptor beta chain has just a few counts. The data were obtained in a study of blood T cell repertoires in COVID-19. Study summary: COVID-19 samples, acute and convalescent, were from the United States, Italy and Spain.

Assay: immunoSEQ multiplex PCR; the TCRdb copy retains only in-frame clones and omits some. This table has about 98,000 clones, more than 90% appearing once. Trimming cost V 6 bases and J 6 bases; bases outside gene matches: 2. The CDR3 length is 13 residues. Germline loops: CDR1 MNHEY, CDR2 SMNVEV (reference sequence). The genes are TRBV27 and TRBJ2-4, with TRBD2 identical over 10 bases. This sequence was found in a woman between 45 and 60 years old with COVID-19, enrolled during active disease. The sequencing sample was made of peripheral blood. CDR3 sequence reads: CASRPSGGNIQYF. In DNA form, the CDR3 reads TGTGCCAGCAGACCTAGCGGGGGAAACATTCAGTACTTC.